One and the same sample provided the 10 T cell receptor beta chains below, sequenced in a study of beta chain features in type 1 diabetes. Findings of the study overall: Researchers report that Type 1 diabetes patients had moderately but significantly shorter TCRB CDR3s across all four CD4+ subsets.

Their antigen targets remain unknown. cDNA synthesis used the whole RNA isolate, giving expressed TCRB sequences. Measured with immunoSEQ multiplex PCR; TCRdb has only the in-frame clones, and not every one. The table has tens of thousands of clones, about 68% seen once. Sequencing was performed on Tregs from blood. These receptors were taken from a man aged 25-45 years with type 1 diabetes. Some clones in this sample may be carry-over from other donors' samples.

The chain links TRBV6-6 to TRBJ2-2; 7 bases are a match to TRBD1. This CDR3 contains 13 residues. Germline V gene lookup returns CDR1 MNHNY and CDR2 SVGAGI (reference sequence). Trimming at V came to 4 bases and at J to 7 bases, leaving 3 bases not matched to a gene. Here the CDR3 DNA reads TGTGCCAGCAGTTCGCAGGGGGACGGGGAGCTGTTTTTT. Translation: CASSSQGDGELFF.

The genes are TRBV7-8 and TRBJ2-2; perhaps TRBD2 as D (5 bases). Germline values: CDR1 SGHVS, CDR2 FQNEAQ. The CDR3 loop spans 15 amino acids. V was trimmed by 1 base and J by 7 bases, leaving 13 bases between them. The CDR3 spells CASSLESPGYGELFF. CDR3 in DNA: TGTGCCAGCAGCTTAGAGTCTCCGGGGTACGGGGAGCTGTTTTTT.

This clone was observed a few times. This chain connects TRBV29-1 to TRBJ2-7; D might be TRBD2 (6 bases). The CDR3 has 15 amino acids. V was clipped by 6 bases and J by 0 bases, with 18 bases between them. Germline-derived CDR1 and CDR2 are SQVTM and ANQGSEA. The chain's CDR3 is CSVTKRASSSYEQYF. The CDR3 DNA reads TGCAGCGTCACCAAGCGGGCCTCGAGCTCCTACGAGCAGTACTTC.

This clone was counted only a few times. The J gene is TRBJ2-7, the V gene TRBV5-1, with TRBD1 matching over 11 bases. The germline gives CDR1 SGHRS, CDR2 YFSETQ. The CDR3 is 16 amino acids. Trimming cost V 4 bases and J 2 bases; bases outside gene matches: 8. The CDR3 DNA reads TGCGCCAGCAGCCGGGACAGGGGGGTTGAAACCTACGAGCAGTACTTC. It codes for CASSRDRGVETYEQYF.

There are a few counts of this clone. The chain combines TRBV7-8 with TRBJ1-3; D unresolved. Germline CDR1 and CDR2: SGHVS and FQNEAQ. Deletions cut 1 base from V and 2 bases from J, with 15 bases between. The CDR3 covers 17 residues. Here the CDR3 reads CASSLGAQPGPGNTIYF. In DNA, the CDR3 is TGTGCCAGCAGCTTAGGGGCCCAACCAGGTCCTGGAAACACCATATATTTT. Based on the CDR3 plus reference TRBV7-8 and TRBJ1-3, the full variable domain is GAGVSQSPRYKVAKRGQDVALRCDPISGHVSLFWYQQALGQGPEFLTYFQNEAQLDKSGLPSDRFFAERPEGSVSTLKIQRTQQEDSAVYLCASSLGAQPGPGNTIYFGEGSWLTVV.

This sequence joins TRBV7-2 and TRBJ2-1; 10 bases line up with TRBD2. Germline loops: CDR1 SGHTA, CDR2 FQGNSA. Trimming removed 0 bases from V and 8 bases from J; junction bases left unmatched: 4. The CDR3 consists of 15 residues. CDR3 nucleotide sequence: TGTGCCAGCAGCTTAGCGAGCGGGGGGGCATATGAGCAGTTCTTC. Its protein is CASSLASGGAYEQFF.

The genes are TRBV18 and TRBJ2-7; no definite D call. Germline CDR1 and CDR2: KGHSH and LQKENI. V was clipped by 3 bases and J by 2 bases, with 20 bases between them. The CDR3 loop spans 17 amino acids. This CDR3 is CASSPYPTNRDTYEQYF. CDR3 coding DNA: TGTGCCAGCTCACCCTATCCCACGAACCGCGACACCTACGAGCAGTACTTC.

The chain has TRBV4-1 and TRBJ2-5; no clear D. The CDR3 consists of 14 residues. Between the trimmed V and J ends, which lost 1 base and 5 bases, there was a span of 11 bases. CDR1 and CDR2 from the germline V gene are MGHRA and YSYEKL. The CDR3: CASSQGPGRETQYF. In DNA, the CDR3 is TGCGCCAGCAGCCAAGGGCCCGGCAGGGAGACCCAGTACTTC.

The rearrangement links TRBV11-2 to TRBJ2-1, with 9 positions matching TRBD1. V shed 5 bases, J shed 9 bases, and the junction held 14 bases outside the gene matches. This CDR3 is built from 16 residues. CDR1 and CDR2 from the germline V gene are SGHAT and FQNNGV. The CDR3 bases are TGTGCCAGCAGCCCCAACCCGGACAGGGGTTGGGGTGAGCAGTTCTTC. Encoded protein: CASSPNPDRGWGEQFF. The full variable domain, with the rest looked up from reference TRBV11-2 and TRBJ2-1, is EAGVAQSPRYKIIEKRQSVAFWCNPISGHATLYWYQQILGQGPKLLIQFQNNGVVDDSQLPKDRFSAERLKGVDSTLKIQPAKLEDSAVYLCASSPNPDRGWGEQFFGPGTRLTVL.

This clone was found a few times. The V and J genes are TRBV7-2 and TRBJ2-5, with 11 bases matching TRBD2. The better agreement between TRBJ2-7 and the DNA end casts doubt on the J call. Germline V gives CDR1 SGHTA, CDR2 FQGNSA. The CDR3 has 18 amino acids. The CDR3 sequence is CASSLSLRLAGGKYEQYF. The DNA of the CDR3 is TGTGCCAGCAGCTTAAGTTTGAGGCTAGCGGGGGGCAAATACGAGCAGTACTTC.